This T cell receptor beta chain was sequenced in a study of T cells expressing NK-cell markers. Study findings and constraints: Dominant NKG2C+ clonotypes made up roughly 1.0-8% of CD8+ T cells in several donors.

Libraries used 5'RACE template switching adding universal primer site and UMIs. From the 5' RACE reads, TCRdb lists one entry per CDR3 protein and no DNA. The repertoire shows 500,000 to 600,000 distinct CDR3 sequences; the top ten hold approximately 4%. Points on this clonotype: The antigen remains undetermined.

From germline, CDR1 is SGHRS and CDR2 YFSETQ. CDR3 length equals 14 residues. The receptor's source is a man younger than 30 in good health. Sequencing was performed on blood T cells: a sorted CD56 or NKG2C T cell subset, CD4+ or CD8+ T cells, or bulk PBMC T cells (not recorded which). The V gene is TRBV5-1, the J gene TRBJ2-3; TCRdb designates TRBD1, a call that cannot be tested without DNA. CDR3 region: CASSFRDSTDTQYF.